The 7 T cell receptor beta chains given below trace back to one sample, sequenced in a study of control samples from healthy donors and cancer patients. Sequenced by immunoSEQ multiplex PCR; TCRdb stores in-frame clones only, minus some. The table has 60,000 to 85,000 clones, around 92% seen once. The sequencing input was blood. The source is a woman aged 55-70 years in good health.

This chain connects TRBV6-5 to TRBJ2-4; no firm D call. V dropped 5 bases and J dropped 0 bases, with 8 bases sitting between them. Looked up from germline, CDR1 is MNHEY and CDR2 is SVGAGI. The CDR3 spans 14 residues. The DNA for the CDR3 is TGTGCCAGCAGTACCGGGCTAGCCAAAAACATTCAGTACTTC. This encodes CASSTGLAKNIQYF.

V usage is TRBV11-1 and J usage is TRBJ2-1; D possibly uses TRBD1 or TRBD2 (6 bases each). CDR3 length: 16 amino acids. Per the germline V gene, CDR1 is SGHAT and CDR2 is FQDESV (reference sequence). Trimming took off 5 bases at V and 7 bases at J, with 21 bases between the two ends. Here the CDR3 reads CASSPAGGGRGNEQFF. The CDR3 coding sequence is TGTGCCAGCAGCCCAGCCGGAGGGGGTAGAGGGAATGAGCAGTTCTTC.

V and J are TRBV10-3 and TRBJ1-5; weak D call: TRBD1 (6 bases). Trimming stripped 6 bases from V and 3 bases from J, with 12 bases between. The V gene's germline CDR1 is ENHRY and CDR2 SYGVKD. CDR3 size: 14 residues. CDR3 sequence: CAIRETGTNQPQHF. The CDR3, as DNA: TGTGCCATCAGAGAGACAGGCACCAATCAGCCCCAGCATTTT.

This clone has a handful of counts. This chain joins TRBV11-1 and TRBJ2-5, with D possibly TRBD2 on 5 matching bases. Germline V gene data show CDR1 as SGHAT and CDR2 as FQDESV (reference sequence). The CDR3 totals 14 residues. Trimming pared 5 bases from V and 2 bases from J, leaving 12 bases between. The CDR3 bases are TGTGCCAGCAGCGCGTCTAGCTTTCAAGAGACCCAGTACTTC. It is translated as CASSASSFQETQYF.

The rearrangement joins TRBV7-8 to TRBJ2-7, with D possibly matching TRBD2 (5 bases). Germline lookup yields CDR1 SGHVS and CDR2 FQNEAQ. Trimming removed 5 bases at V and 5 bases at J, with 16 bases between. The CDR3 consists of 14 residues. CDR3 residues: CASSPAETIDEQYF. DNA of the CDR3: TGTGCCAGCAGCCCAGCGGAGACCATTGACGAGCAGTACTTC. The complete variable domain, with remaining parts taken from reference TRBV7-8 and TRBJ2-7, reads GAGVSQSPRYKVAKRGQDVALRCDPISGHVSLFWYQQALGQGPEFLTYFQNEAQLDKSGLPSDRFFAERPEGSVSTLKIQRTQQEDSAVYLCASSPAETIDEQYFGPGTRLTVT.

This chain links TRBV10-2 with TRBJ2-1; 7 nucleotides agree with TRBD1. The V gene's germline CDR1 is WSHSY and CDR2 SAAADI. This CDR3 spans 15 amino acids. The ends lost 4 bases at V and 5 bases at J; junction bases unmatched: 8. The CDR3 protein is CASSGRQGDHNEQFF. In DNA form, the CDR3 reads TGCGCCAGCAGTGGTCGGCAGGGGGACCACAATGAGCAGTTCTTC.

This clone was detected only once. The chain recombines TRBV28 with TRBJ2-7; 9 positions agree with TRBD1. The length of the CDR3 is 14 residues. Germline V CDR1 and CDR2: MDHEN, SYDVKM. V trimming: 3 bases; J trimming: 3 bases; junction bases outside the gene matches: 3. Here the CDR3 reads CASSFYRGLYEQYF. The CDR3 DNA reads TGTGCCAGCAGTTTCTACAGGGGGCTCTACGAGCAGTACTTC.